One TCR beta chain is described in this entry. These data are taken from a study of T cells in localized non-small cell lung cancer. Data came from immunoSEQ multiplex PCR; TCRdb stores just in-frame clones and leaves some out. Among about 33,000 clones, about 90% were seen once, and the ten largest hold around 4.1%. Germline V lookup: CDR1 MNHEY, CDR2 SVGAGI. V lost 4 bases to trimming and J lost 1 base; unmatched junction nucleotides: 1. This CDR3 region has 15 residues. The sequence was collected from a man aged 40-75 years with stage I lung adenocarcinoma. The sequencing here drew on peripheral blood, taken before any cancer treatment. The chain couples TRBV6-5 to TRBJ2-2; 9 positions agree with TRBD1. The CDR3: CASSLGQGNTGELFF. CDR3 nucleotides: TGTGCCAGCAGTTTGGGACAGGGGAACACCGGGGAGCTGTTTTTT.